Below, one TCR beta chain is given with its context. Antigen specificity is unknown. This sample is part of a study of cytomegalovirus exposure and HLA in healthy donors. Study-wide background: The roughly 120 million unique TCR beta sequences, from roughly 170 million T cells, were found by an earlier analysis.

Findings and caveats of the study: The study labeled fewer than 200 TCR beta chains cytomegalovirus-associated. Further analysis, carried out later, found HLA-associated TCR beta chains more clonally expanded than equally common other chains.

The trim removed 5 bases at V and 2 bases at J, leaving 5 bases unmatched. Germline values: CDR1 MRHNA, CDR2 SNTAGT. The CDR3 runs to 15 residues. PCR was performed using 60 Vbeta and 13 Jbeta primers. Repertoires were generated with immunoSEQ multiplex PCR, while TCRdb's copy carries only in-frame clones and drops some. The repertoire has approximately 200,000 clones, around 83% of them found once; the top ten carry approximately 6.5%. Donors sampled were nominally healthy, though unrecorded immune exposures were likely. Sample: PBMCs. The rearrangement joins TRBV6-4 to TRBJ2-3; 9 nucleotides agree with TRBD2. This sequence was found in a woman aged 45-60 years in good health and CMV-seropositive. The CDR3 DNA follows: TGTGCCAGCAGTCTTAGCGGGGGATACACAGATACGCAGTATTTT. Translated, it gives CASSLSGGYTDTQYF.